This note documents a single T cell receptor beta chain sequence. The data belong to a study of Ad26.COV2.S vaccination and SARS-CoV-2 variants. Looking at the study overall: Ad26.COV2.S was injected intramuscularly once or twice, 56 days apart.

TCRdb keeps only in-frame clones here, not all; method: immunoSEQ multiplex PCR. In the table there are about 480,000 clones, around nine tenths of which are singletons. Treatment: about 20 received Ad26.COV2.S at low or high dose, single or two shots; about five received placebo; per-sample allocation not given. Sampling was performed 63 days after the first vaccine or placebo injection. An adult of 18-55 years in Boston served as donor. Trimming at V came to 3 bases and at J to 2 bases, leaving 3 bases not matched to a gene. CDR3 length equals 15 residues. Germline CDR1 SGHTA, CDR2 FQGNSA. This receptor was identified in a person between 18 and 59 years old who received the Ad26.COV2.S COVID-19 vaccine or a placebo. This rearrangement joins TRBV7-2 to TRBJ2-3; 9 bases agree with TRBD2. The sample consisted of peripheral blood, taken in a trial of Ad26.COV2.S vaccine versus placebo. The CDR3 DNA reads TGTGCCAGCAGCTTGACTAGCGGATTCACAGATACGCAGTATTTT. Amino acids: CASSLTSGFTDTQYF.